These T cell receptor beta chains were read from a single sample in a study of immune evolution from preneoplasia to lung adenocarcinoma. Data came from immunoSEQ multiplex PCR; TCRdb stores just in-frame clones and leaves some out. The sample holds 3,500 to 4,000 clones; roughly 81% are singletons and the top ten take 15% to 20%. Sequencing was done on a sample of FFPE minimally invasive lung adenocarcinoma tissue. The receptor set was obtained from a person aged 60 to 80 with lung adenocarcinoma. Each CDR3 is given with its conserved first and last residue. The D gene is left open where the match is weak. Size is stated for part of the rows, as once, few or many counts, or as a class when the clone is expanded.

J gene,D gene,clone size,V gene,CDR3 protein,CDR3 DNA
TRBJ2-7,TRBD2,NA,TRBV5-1,CASSFTSGGDFSYEQYF,TGCGCCAGCAGCTTTACTAGCGGGGGGGACTTCTCCTACGAGCAGTACTTC
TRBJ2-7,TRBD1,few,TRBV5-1,CASSVGQGRGEQYF,TGCGCCAGCAGCGTGGGACAGGGGAGGGGAGAGCAGTACTTC
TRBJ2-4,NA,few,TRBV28,CASSPRRGLAKNIQYF,TGTGCCAGCAGTCCCCGGCGGGGGCTAGCCAAAAACATTCAGTACTTC
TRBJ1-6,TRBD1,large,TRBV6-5,CASSTTGTGNSPLHF,TGTGCCAGCAGCACTACGGGGACAGGGAATTCACCCCTCCACTTT
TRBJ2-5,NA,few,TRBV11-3,CASSFPSGETETQYF,TGTGCCAGCAGCTTCCCCTCGGGGGAGACAGAGACCCAGTACTTC
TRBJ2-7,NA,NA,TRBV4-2,CASSREGRDQDEQYF,TGTGCCAGCAGCCGCGAGGGGAGAGATCAAGACGAGCAGTACTTC
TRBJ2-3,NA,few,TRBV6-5,CASREFDTQYF,TGTGCCAGCAGGGAATTTGATACGCAGTATTTT
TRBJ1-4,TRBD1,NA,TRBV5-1,CASTMTGVTNEKLFF,TGCGCCAGCACCATGACAGGGGTAACTAATGAAAAACTGTTTTTT
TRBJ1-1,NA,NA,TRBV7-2,CASSVDQNTEAFF,TGTGCCAGCAGCGTAGACCAGAACACTGAAGCTTTCTTT
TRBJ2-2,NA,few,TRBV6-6,CASSYSTANTGELFF,TGTGCCAGCAGTTACTCGACCGCGAACACCGGGGAGCTGTTTTTT
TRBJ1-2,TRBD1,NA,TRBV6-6,CASSYGTGGEGYTF,TGTGCCAGCAGTTACGGGACAGGGGGCGAGGGCTACACCTTC
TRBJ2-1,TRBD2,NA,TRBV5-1,CASSLTGGLYNEQFF,TGCGCCAGCAGCTTGACGGGGGGACTTTACAATGAGCAGTTCTTC
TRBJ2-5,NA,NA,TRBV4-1,CTSSQPGSQETQYF,TGCACCAGCAGCCAACCGGGATCCCAAGAGACCCAGTACTTC
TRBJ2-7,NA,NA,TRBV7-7,CASSLRDTRSYEQYF,TGTGCTAGCAGCTTACGGGACACACGCTCCTACGAGCAGTACTTC
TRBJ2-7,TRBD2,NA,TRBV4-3,CASSQDLRLAGGGEQYF,TGCGCCAGCAGCCAAGATCTCCGACTAGCGGGGGGAGGGGAGCAGTACTTC
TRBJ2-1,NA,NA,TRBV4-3,CASKRTAGSDNEQFF,TGCGCCAGCAAGCGGACAGCCGGCTCGGACAATGAGCAGTTCTTC
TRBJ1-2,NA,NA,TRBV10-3,CAISEGSNYGYTF,TGTGCCATCAGTGAGGGTTCTAACTATGGCTACACCTTC